This TCR beta chain was retrieved from a study of blood T cell repertoires in COVID-19. Germline V gene lookup returns CDR1 SGDLS and CDR2 YYNGEE. Trimming cost V 3 bases and J 4 bases; bases outside gene matches: 27. The CDR3 is 22 amino acids. Source study methods: Estimates of nucleated cell counts were drawn from the amplification of reference gene primers. Profiled with immunoSEQ multiplex PCR; TCRdb holds only in-frame clones, not every one. For V, J and clone size, that table is used; D and trimming come from the DNA. This table has about 36,000 clones, roughly 77% appearing once. The gene calls are TRBV9 and TRBJ1-2; TRBD1 matches at 10 bases. The specimen was peripheral blood. The receptor's source is a human donor in a cohort sampled during active or convalescent COVID-19. The donor label of this sample is uncertain. The CDR3 here is CASSATPPGDRGRVGGGYGYTF. The CDR3 DNA reads TGTGCCAGCAGCGCCACCCCCCCTGGGGACAGGGGAAGGGTGGGGGGTGGCTATGGCTACACCTTC. The variable domain in full, with the rest retrieved from reference TRBV9 and TRBJ1-2, is DSGVTQTPKHLITATGQRVTLRCSPRSGDLSVYWYQQSLDQGLQFLIQYYNGEERAKGNILERFSAQQFPDLHSELNLSSLELGDSALYFCASSATPPGDRGRVGGGYGYTFGSGTRLTVV.